Below, 18 T cell receptor beta chains from the same sample are listed, as sequenced in a study of blood T cell repertoires in COVID-19. TCRdb's copy holds only in-frame clones and misses some; the assay was immunoSEQ multiplex PCR. Seen here are 110,000 to 150,000 clones, 80% to 85% observed once, and the top ten hold roughly 8%. Sequencing was done on a sample of peripheral blood. Every receptor here comes from a human donor in a cohort sampled during active COVID-19.

The chain is built from TRBV10-3 and TRBJ2-7; 11 bases map to TRBD1. The trim removed 4 bases at V and 5 bases at J, leaving 7 bases unmatched. The CDR3 has 15 residues. Germline lookup yields CDR1 ENHRY and CDR2 SYGVKD. CDR3 residues: CAISGGTGGIDEQYF. The CDR3 region has the DNA TGTGCCATCAGTGGTGGGACAGGGGGAATCGACGAGCAGTACTTC.

This sequence joins TRBV6-5 and TRBJ2-7; D might be TRBD1 (5 bases). The CDR3 covers 15 residues. Germline V gene data show CDR1 as MNHEY and CDR2 as SVGAGI. V dropped 2 bases and J dropped 1 base, with 12 bases sitting between them. CDR3 nucleotide sequence: TGTGCCAGCAGTTACGCCTCCAGACAGTCCTACGAGCAGTACTTC. Its translation: CASSYASRQSYEQYF.

V usage is TRBV29-1 and J usage is TRBJ2-7; TRBD2 agrees at 8 bases. V lost 4 bases and J lost 4; bases outside the gene matches: 6. Germline CDR1 is SQVTM and CDR2 is ANQGSEA. The length of the CDR3 is 13 residues. The CDR3 sequence: CSVGPGLGYEQYF. The CDR3 DNA follows: TGCAGCGTTGGACCGGGACTAGGTTACGAGCAGTACTTC.

The chain joins TRBV18 to TRBJ2-3, with a weak D call TRBD1 (5 bases). V was trimmed by 1 base and J by 5 bases, leaving 10 bases between them. The V gene's germline CDR1 is KGHSH and CDR2 LQKENI. This CDR3 is built from 14 residues. Here the CDR3 DNA reads TGTGCCAGCTCACCACAAAGTGACAGAGATACGCAGTATTTT. As protein: CASSPQSDRDTQYF.

This chain links TRBV5-4 with TRBJ2-7; no definite D call. CDR3 length equals 12 residues. V dropped 0 bases and J dropped 4 bases, with 5 bases sitting between them. Germline lookup yields CDR1 SGHNT and CDR2 YYREEE (reference sequence). DNA for the CDR3: TGTGCCAGCAGCTTGGACTTTTACGAGCAGTACTTC. Translating gives CASSLDFYEQYF.

The V gene is TRBV5-1, the J gene TRBJ1-1; weak D call: TRBD1 (5 bases). Per the germline V gene, CDR1 is SGHRS and CDR2 is YFSETQ. Trimming shortened V by 1 base and J by 0 bases, and 10 bases separated the two germline ends. The CDR3 spans 15 residues. CDR3 sequence reads: CASSLSQDVNTEAFF. The DNA for the CDR3 is TGCGCCAGCAGCTTGTCACAGGATGTGAACACTGAAGCTTTCTTT.

V gene TRBV7-9 combines with J gene TRBJ2-7; 8 bases agree with TRBD2. The V segment lost 9 bases and the J segment 4 bases; nucleotides outside the gene matches: 2. This CDR3 region has 11 residues. Germline-derived CDR1 and CDR2 are SEHNR and FQNEAQ (reference sequence). This CDR3 is CASREGYEQYF. The CDR3 DNA is TGTGCCAGTCGGGAGGGGTACGAGCAGTACTTC.

The sample holds one count of this clone. The chain is built from TRBV11-2 and TRBJ2-7; TRBD1 might be the D (5 bases). This CDR3 region has 14 residues. Germline V gene lookup returns CDR1 SGHAT and CDR2 FQNNGV. V lost 2 bases to trimming and J lost 5 bases, with 13 bases between them. DNA for the CDR3: TGTGCCAGCAGCTTAAACTCAGGGCTCGACGAGCAGTACTTC. Protein: CASSLNSGLDEQYF. Combining the CDR3 with reference TRBV11-2 and TRBJ2-7 gives the whole variable domain EAGVAQSPRYKIIEKRQSVAFWCNPISGHATLYWYQQILGQGPKLLIQFQNNGVVDDSQLPKDRFSAERLKGVDSTLKIQPAKLEDSAVYLCASSLNSGLDEQYFGPGTRLTVT.

The chain uses TRBV6-6 and TRBJ1-2; D ambiguous. V gave up 5 bases and J gave up 2 bases, with 9 bases separating them. CDR3 length: 13 amino acids. The V gene's germline CDR1 is MNHNY and CDR2 SVGAGI (reference sequence). CDR3 coding DNA: TGTGCCAGCAGTCCCACTAAAAACTATGGCTACACCTTC. The encoded protein is CASSPTKNYGYTF.

V is TRBV5-6 and J is TRBJ2-5; 11 bases align to TRBD1. V dropped 1 base and J dropped 4; count of bases not matched to a gene: 9. The CDR3 covers 17 residues. Looked up from germline, CDR1 is SGHDT and CDR2 is YYEEEE. CDR3 region: CASSLRTGTGGRETQYF. In DNA, the CDR3 is TGTGCCAGCAGCTTGAGGACCGGGACAGGGGGAAGAGAGACCCAGTACTTC.

This clone was seen a few times. The V gene is TRBV7-2, the J gene TRBJ2-5; 7 positions agree with TRBD1. Germline assignment: CDR1 SGHTA and CDR2 FQGNSA. The CDR3 has 15 amino acids. Trimming at V came to 5 bases and at J to 1 base, leaving 7 bases not matched to a gene. CDR3 protein: CASSTGTAFQETQYF. The DNA for the CDR3 is TGTGCCAGCAGCACCGGGACAGCTTTCCAAGAGACCCAGTACTTC.

The V and J genes are TRBV5-1 and TRBJ2-1, with TRBD2 matching over 9 bases. Germline V gene data show CDR1 as SGHRS and CDR2 as YFSETQ. The CDR3 has 19 residues. J was trimmed by 0 bases and V by 3 bases; bases with no gene match: 13. The DNA of the CDR3 is TGCGCCAGCAGCTGGCCCCCGGCTAGCGGGGCAAGCTCCTACAATGAGCAGTTCTTC. This translates into CASSWPPASGASSYNEQFF.

V is TRBV2 and J is TRBJ1-1, with a possible D match to TRBD1 (6 bases). The CDR3 runs to 14 residues. In germline, CDR1 is SNHLY, CDR2 FYNNEI. V lost 6 bases and J lost 4, with 15 bases in between. In nucleotides, the CDR3 is TGTGCCAGCAGGCCACAGGGAGGGGGCACTGAAGCTTTCTTT. It encodes CASRPQGGGTEAFF.

This sequence joins TRBV5-1 and TRBJ2-3; the match to TRBD2 covers 9 bases. V lost 1 base and J lost 0; bases outside the gene matches: 0. CDR3 length equals 15 residues. CDR1 and CDR2 (germline): SGHRS, YFSETQ. The CDR3 loop is CASSLTSGSTDTQYF. The CDR3 DNA reads TGCGCCAGCAGCTTGACTAGCGGGAGCACAGATACGCAGTATTTT.

This sequence joins TRBV7-6 and TRBJ2-7, with TRBD2 matching over 8 bases. Unmatched junction bases numbered 13, after V lost 5 bases and J lost 7 bases. There are 15 residues in the CDR3. CDR1 and CDR2 (germline): SGHVS, FNYEAQ. CDR3 sequence: CASSPSEREFGEQYF. In nucleotides, the CDR3 is TGTGCCAGCAGCCCAAGTGAGCGGGAGTTCGGGGAGCAGTACTTC.

The chain carries TRBV28 and TRBJ2-7; 11 nucleotides agree with TRBD2. The V gene's germline CDR1 is MDHEN and CDR2 SYDVKM. The CDR3 is made up of 16 amino acids. V shed 3 bases and J 1 base; nucleotides not matched to a gene: 5. This CDR3 is CASSLGGLAGSYEQYF. For the CDR3, the DNA is TGTGCCAGCAGTTTGGGCGGACTAGCGGGTTCCTACGAGCAGTACTTC.

CDR3 region: CASSAYSGQARGYGYTF. In DNA form, the CDR3 reads TGTGCCAGCAGTGCATACTCGGGACAGGCAAGGGGGTATGGCTACACCTTC. The V call is TRBV6-1, the J call TRBJ1-2; 8 nucleotides match TRBD1. Per the germline V gene, CDR1 is MNHNS and CDR2 is SASEGT. CDR3 length: 17 amino acids. V dropped 4 bases and J dropped 5; count of bases not matched to a gene: 15.

The V call is TRBV18, the J call TRBJ2-7, with a possible D match to TRBD2 (7 bases). Germline V gene data show CDR1 as KGHSH and CDR2 as LQKENI. This CDR3 comprises 14 residues. With 3 bases removed from V and 2 bases from J, the gap between germline ends came to 11 bases. The CDR3 spells CASSPAGAPYEQYF. The CDR3 nucleotides are TGTGCCAGCTCACCGGCGGGGGCTCCCTACGAGCAGTACTTC.